Here is one T cell receptor (beta chain) with its context. This clone was picked up one time. Its antigen remains undetermined. Within one base of it there is no much larger clone, and no base qualities were kept. This record comes from a study of T cell clones after liver transplantation (dated by TCRdb to about 2019). At the level of the whole study: The samples were obtained from ITN030ST, a randomized trial that attempted immunosuppression withdrawal within 2 years after liver transplantation. After a pre-transplant mixed lymphocyte reaction, TCRbeta sequencing was used to pinpoint donor-reactive T cell clones, which were subsequently tracked in post-transplant blood. Third party-reactive TCRbeta sequences from pre-transplant MLRs were also identified as an antigen-independent comparator for donor-reactive sequences. Of the eight recipients, a few were HCV-positive, while the remaining recipients had been transplanted for non-autoimmune, non-viral indications. Until randomization at 12-24 months post-transplant, subjects were given standard immunosuppression, with no induction therapy. Tolerance meant complete immunosuppression withdrawal for at least one year without liver enzymes rising beyond twice the upper limit of normal. Blood samples were collected pre-transplant, then pre-randomization ahead of withdrawal, and finally post-randomization once withdrawal had either been completed or failed. A cohort of 8 liver transplant recipients was studied, of whom 3 were classified as tolerant and 5 as non-tolerant. Broader findings and caveats from the paper: When repertoire turnover was taken into account, detection of donor-reactive sequences was significantly reduced in 7 of 8 subjects for CD4 and in 8 of 8 subjects for CD8. In two subjects, low numbers of available donor cells limited the measurable donor-reactive repertoire. Because allograft tissue specimens were not available, migration of donor-reactive T cells into the graft, rather than deletion, may have occurred. In most of the 8 subjects, circulating donor-reactive CD4 TCRbeta sequences decreased significantly after transplant, regardless of tolerance or HCV status. A greater decline was seen for donor-reactive sequences than for third party-reactive sequences, suggesting partial antigen-specific deletion unrelated to withdrawal success. Conclusions were preliminary, limited by small, heterogeneous patient numbers and non-standardized post-transplant time points.

High-throughput TCRbeta CDR3 sequencing of frozen genomic DNA was performed by immunoSEQ, including PCR amplification, mapping, bias correction and internal controls. For the original study's pipeline: Only productive rearrangements were retained, and each unique TCRbeta sequence was defined by its CDR3 nucleotide sequence together with its V and J gene. For classification of a sequence as donor-reactive, at least 5-fold expansion in CFSE-low cells relative to unstimulated pre-transplant cells and a frequency of at least 0.01% were required. Minimum frequency thresholds were set for each subject on the basis of the unstimulated sample with the lowest template count, so that a detection power of at least 90% was ensured. Repertoire turnover was measured by Jensen-Shannon divergence between the top 1000 TCRbeta sequences post- and pre-transplant. Two-sided Fisher's exact tests were used to test for changes in how often donor-reactive sequences were detected. As stored in TCRdb, this immuneACCESS dataset retains in-frame rearrangements with V and J assigned. A fraction of the clones does not appear; measured against another copy, unresolved V genes explain less than half of the discrepancy, and the remainder lacks a known reason. Clone size and the V and J calls come from that table; the DNA yielded D and trimming. For this sample there are about 75,000 clones; approximately 81% appear just once. The top ten clonotypes cover 2.1% of the sample.

Thawed unstimulated PBMCs were stained for CD3, CD4 and CD8 and FACS-sorted into CD3+CD4+ and CD3+CD8+ populations. All 8 studied subjects were randomized to immunosuppression withdrawal. The Qiagen DNeasy Blood and Tissue Kit was used for genomic DNA isolation. Measured from the cysteine to the phenylalanine, the CDR3 is 11 residues long. The only DNA kept is the CDR3, 33 bases in frame from the first base. Looking up the germline V gene (reference sequence) yields CDR1 DFQATT and CDR2 SNEGSKA. V lost 3 bases and J lost 7 bases; the stretch between them is 10 bases long. Material: CD4+ T cells from blood, obtained around 48 months after liver transplant. This receptor was identified in a human patient who received a liver transplant. After transplantation, some T cells may belong to the graft donor instead of the recipient. This chain joins TRBV20-1 to TRBJ2-7, and possibly TRBD2, on 5 matching bases. The nucleotides read TGCAGTGCTAGTTCCCCGGGGGAGCAGTACTTC. It is translated as CSASSPGEQYF.